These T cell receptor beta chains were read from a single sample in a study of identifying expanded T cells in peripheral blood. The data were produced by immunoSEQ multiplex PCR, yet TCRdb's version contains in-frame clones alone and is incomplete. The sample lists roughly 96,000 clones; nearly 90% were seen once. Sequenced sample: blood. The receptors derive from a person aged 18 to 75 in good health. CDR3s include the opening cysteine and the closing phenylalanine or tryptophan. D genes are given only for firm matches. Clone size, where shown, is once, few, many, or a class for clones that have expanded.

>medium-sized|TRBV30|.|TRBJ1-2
TGTGCCTGGAGTGTAGGGGAAAGGTACGGCTACACCTTC
CAWSVGERYGYTF
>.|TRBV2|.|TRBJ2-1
TGTGCCAGCTCAGGCTACAATGAGCAGTTCTTC
CASSGYNEQFF
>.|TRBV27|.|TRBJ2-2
TGTGCCAGCAGTCCCGGGGCAACCGGGGAGCTGTTTTTT
CASSPGATGELFF
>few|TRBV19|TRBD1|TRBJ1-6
TGTGCCAGTAGTCACCCGACAGGGGGCGCTGATAATTCACCCCTCCACTTT
CASSHPTGGADNSPLHF
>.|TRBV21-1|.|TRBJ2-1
TGTGCCAGCAGCAAACTCGATGAGCAGTTCTTC
CASSKLDEQFF
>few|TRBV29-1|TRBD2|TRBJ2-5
TGCAGCGTTATCCCTCCGGGACTAAAAAAAGAGACCCAGTACTTC
CSVIPPGLKKETQYF
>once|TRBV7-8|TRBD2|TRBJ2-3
TGTGCCAGCACCATGAACCCGGGGGGAGATACGCAGTATTTT
CASTMNPGGDTQYF
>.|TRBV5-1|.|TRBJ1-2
TGCGCCAGCAGCTTGGGGGACGGCTATGGCTACACCTTC
CASSLGDGYGYTF
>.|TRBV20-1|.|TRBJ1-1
TGCAGTGCCAGCAGGGGCACTGAAGCTTTCTTT
CSASRGTEAFF
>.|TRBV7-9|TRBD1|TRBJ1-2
TGTGCCAGCAGCCCCTCCCCTCGGACAGGGGCCCATAACTATGGCTACACCTTC
CASSPSPRTGAHNYGYTF
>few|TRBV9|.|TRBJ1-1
TGTGCCAGCAGCGTAACAGGGAACACTGAAGCTTTCTTT
CASSVTGNTEAFF
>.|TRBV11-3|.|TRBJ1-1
TGTGCCACGCGCCAAGCGGGGAGGGACACTGAAGCTTTCTTT
CATRQAGRDTEAFF
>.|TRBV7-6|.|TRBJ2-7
TGTGCCAGCAGCTTAGGGGGGGAGTACGAGCAGTACTTC
CASSLGGEYEQYF
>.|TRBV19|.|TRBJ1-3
TGTGCCAGTTCAGGGCTTTACTCTGGAAACACCATATATTTT
CASSGLYSGNTIYF
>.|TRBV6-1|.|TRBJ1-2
TGTGCCAGCAGCACCTCAAACAGGGATGGCTACACCTTC
CASSTSNRDGYTF
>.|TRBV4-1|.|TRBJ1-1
TGCGCCAGCAGCCAACTTTTTATATCGGCTGAAGCTTTCTTT
CASSQLFISAEAFF
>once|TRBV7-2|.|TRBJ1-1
TGTGCCAGCAGCTTAGCGGGGGTTGAAGCTTTCTTT
CASSLAGVEAFF
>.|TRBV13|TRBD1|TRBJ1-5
TGTGCCAGCAACATGGACAGGAGCAATCAGCCCCAGCATTTT
CASNMDRSNQPQHF
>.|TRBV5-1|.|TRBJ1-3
TGCGCCAGCAGCCCCGCAGGGGCATCTGGAAACACCATATATTTT
CASSPAGASGNTIYF
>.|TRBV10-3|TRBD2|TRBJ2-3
TGTGCCGTCGGAGACGGTTCTAGCGGGTTTAAAGATACGCAGTATTTT
CAVGDGSSGFKDTQYF
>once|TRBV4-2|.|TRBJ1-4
TGTGCCAGCAGCCCCCAGCTGGGTGCAAATGAAAAACTGTTTTTT
CASSPQLGANEKLFF
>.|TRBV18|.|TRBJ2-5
TGTGCCAGCTCCAGTGACGGGGAGACCCAGTACTTC
CASSSDGETQYF
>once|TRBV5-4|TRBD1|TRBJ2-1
TGTGCCAGCAGCTTAAACAGGGGGGAAGTCTACAATGAGCAGTTCTTC
CASSLNRGEVYNEQFF
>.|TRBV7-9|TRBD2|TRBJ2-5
TGTGCCAGCAGTCCTCGACTAGCGGAAGAGACCCAGTACTTC
CASSPRLAEETQYF
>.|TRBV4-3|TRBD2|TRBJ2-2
TGCGCCAGCAGCCAAGAAGGGGGGATAGCGGGGACGAACACCGGGGAGCTGTTTTTT
CASSQEGGIAGTNTGELFF
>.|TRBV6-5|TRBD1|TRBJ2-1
TGTGCCAGCAGTTACTCGGGACAGATCAATGAGCAGTTCTTC
CASSYSGQINEQFF
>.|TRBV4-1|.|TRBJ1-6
TGCGCCAGCAGCCAAGATCGAGCCGGGAATACGGGGTCACCCCTCCACTTT
CASSQDRAGNTGSPLHF